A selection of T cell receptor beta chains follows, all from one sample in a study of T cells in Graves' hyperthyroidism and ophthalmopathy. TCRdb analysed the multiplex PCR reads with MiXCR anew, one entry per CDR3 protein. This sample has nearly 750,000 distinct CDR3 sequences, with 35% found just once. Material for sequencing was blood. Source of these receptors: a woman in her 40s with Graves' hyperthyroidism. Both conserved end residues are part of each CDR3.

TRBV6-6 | CASSDSGTLGLQYF
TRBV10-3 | CAISESQETYEQYF
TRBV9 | CARARTVPPTNEKLFF
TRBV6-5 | CASSYSGASGNTIYF
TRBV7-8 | CASSSRNRGVSGQPQHF
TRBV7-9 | CASSPDVTHETQYF
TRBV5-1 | CASSTGTGWEKLFF
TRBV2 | CASRGTSGRRGETQYF
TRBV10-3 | CAISDYGVVYGYTF
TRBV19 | CASSSGRSAEAFF
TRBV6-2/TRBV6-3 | CASSREKTQYF
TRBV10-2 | CASRKGLYSSGEQFF
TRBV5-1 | CASSPPTGLDTQYF
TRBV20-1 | CRRQGRSNQPQHF
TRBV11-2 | CASSLARGQNYGYTF
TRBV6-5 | CASSYPTEHPYEQYF
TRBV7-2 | CASSLERDASYEQYF
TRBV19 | CASSIEGNTEAFF
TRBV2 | CASRTSGGTGELFF
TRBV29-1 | CSSRGQGPSYEQYF
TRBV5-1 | CASSLAGASGAQYF
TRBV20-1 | CSAGTGGFSYNSPLHF
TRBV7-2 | CASSLVGGATAYEQYF
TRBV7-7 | CASSLNWEAFF
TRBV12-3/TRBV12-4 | CASKRGQGGNEQYF
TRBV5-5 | CASSLTWTRDEAFF
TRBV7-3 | CASSLTTADNIWETQYF
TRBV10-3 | CAIRRQVNTEAFF